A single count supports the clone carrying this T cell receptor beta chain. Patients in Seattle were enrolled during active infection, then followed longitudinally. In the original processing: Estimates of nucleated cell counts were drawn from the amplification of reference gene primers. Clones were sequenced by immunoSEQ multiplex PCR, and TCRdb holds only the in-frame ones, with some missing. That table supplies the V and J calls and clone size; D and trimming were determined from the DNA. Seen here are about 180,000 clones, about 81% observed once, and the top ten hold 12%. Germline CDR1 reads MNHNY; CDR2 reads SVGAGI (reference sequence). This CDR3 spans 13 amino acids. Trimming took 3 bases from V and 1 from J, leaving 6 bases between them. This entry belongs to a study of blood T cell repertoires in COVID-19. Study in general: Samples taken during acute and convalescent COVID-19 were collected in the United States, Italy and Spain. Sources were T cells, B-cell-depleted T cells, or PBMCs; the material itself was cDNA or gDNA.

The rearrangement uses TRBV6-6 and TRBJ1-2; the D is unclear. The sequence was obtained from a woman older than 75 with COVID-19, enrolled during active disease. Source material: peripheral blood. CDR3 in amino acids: CASSYAFNYGYTF. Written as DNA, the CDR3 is TGTGCCAGCAGTTATGCGTTTAACTATGGCTACACCTTC.